The TCR beta chain under discussion was sequenced for a study of shared clonotypes between healthy human individuals. Study-level background: For every donor, three CD4 naive, three CD4 memory, two CD8 naive and one CD8 memory plates were used. Overall study findings and caveats: Naive subsets usually exceeded memory subsets in estimated richness.

Negatively enriched CD4+ T cells were divided by CD45RA into naive and memory. Assay runs were performed at deep level. Repertoires were generated with immunoSEQ multiplex PCR, while TCRdb's copy carries only in-frame clones and drops some. The table includes about 640,000 clones, roughly 70% detected once. This clone was recorded at least ten times. The antigen is not known. The clonotype originates from a woman in her twenties or thirties in good health. Sequencing was performed on memory CD4+ T cells sorted from blood. The sample's subset: CD45RA-negative fraction.

The CDR3 region is CASSIYEPTGELFF. The CDR3 DNA follows: TGTGCCAGTAGTATCTACGAACCGACCGGGGAGCTGTTTTTT. V and J are TRBV19 and TRBJ2-2, with D unclear. The CDR3 length is 14 residues. Germline V gene data show CDR1 as LNHDA and CDR2 as SQIVND (reference sequence). Trimming took off 3 bases at V and 5 bases at J, with 10 bases between the two ends.